This TCR beta chain was identified during a study of blood T cell repertoires in COVID-19. This CDR3 contains 16 residues. V lost 5 bases, J lost 1 base, and 8 bases stayed unmatched. In germline, CDR1 is SGHNT, CDR2 YYREEE (reference sequence). Sequenced by immunoSEQ multiplex PCR; TCRdb stores in-frame clones only, minus some. This sample has 65,000 to 75,000 clones, with about 80% found just once. V gene TRBV5-4 combines with J gene TRBJ1-2, with TRBD1 matching over 10 bases. This TCR derives from a woman aged 55-69 years with acute or convalescent COVID-19. Sequencing used peripheral blood. The chain's CDR3 is CASRSEDRGLNYGYTF. The CDR3 DNA reads as TGTGCCAGCAGGTCTGAAGACAGGGGGCTTAACTATGGCTACACCTTC. Based on the CDR3 plus reference TRBV5-4 and TRBJ1-2, the full variable domain is ETGVTQSPTHLIKTRGQQVTLRCSSQSGHNTVSWYQQALGQGPQFIFQYYREEENGRGNFPPRFSGLQFPNYSSELNVNALELDDSALYLCASRSEDRGLNYGYTFGSGTRLTVV.